This TCR beta chain was obtained from a study of blood T cell repertoires in COVID-19. Measured with immunoSEQ multiplex PCR; TCRdb has only the in-frame clones, and not every one. The sample has approximately 130,000 clones, 75% to 90% seen once. Deletions cut 5 bases from V and 3 bases from J, with 11 bases between. The CDR3 covers 13 residues. Germline V gives CDR1 SGDLS, CDR2 YYNGEE. The receptor comes from a woman aged 45-65 years who had recovered from COVID-19. Sequencing was done on a sample of PBMCs or T cells enriched from blood (not recorded which). V is TRBV9 and J is TRBJ2-5, with D tentatively TRBD2 (5 bases). The CDR3, as DNA: TGTGCCAGCAGTGGACGGACTGAAGAGACCCAGTACTTC. Its translation: CASSGRTEETQYF.